A single sample gave rise to the 12 T cell receptor beta chains below, sequenced in a study of blood T cell repertoires in COVID-19. Some clones are missing from TCRdb's copy, which holds only in-frame ones; the method was immunoSEQ multiplex PCR. Of just over 250,000 clones in the sample, about 91% are singletons; the top ten hold approximately 2.5%. Sequencing input: peripheral blood. The source is a person in their late teens or twenties with COVID-19, enrolled during active disease.

The V gene is TRBV7-8, the J gene TRBJ2-5; D is ambiguous. The V and J ends lost 4 bases and 5 bases respectively, with 14 bases between them. Germline CDR1 is SGHVS and CDR2 is FQNEAQ. This CDR3 comprises 14 residues. CDR3 sequence: CASSWFVGEETQYF. The CDR3 coding sequence is TGTGCCAGCAGCTGGTTTGTCGGTGAGGAGACCCAGTACTTC.

This chain connects TRBV7-9 to TRBJ2-2; the match to TRBD2 covers 9 bases. With V trimmed by 11 bases and J by 5 bases, 18 bases remained unmatched. This CDR3 is 17 amino acids long. Germline CDR1 reads SEHNR; CDR2 reads FQNEAQ (reference sequence). This chain's CDR3 is CASSSGDSGSKTGELFF. The CDR3 nucleotides are TGTGCCTCCAGCTCAGGCGATAGCGGGAGTAAAACCGGGGAGCTGTTTTTT.

V and J are TRBV19 and TRBJ2-2; 7 bases match TRBD1. The CDR3 sequence is 16 residues long. Unmatched junction bases numbered 13, after V lost 5 bases and J lost 7 bases. Germline CDR1 is LNHDA and CDR2 is SQIVND (reference sequence). CDR3 coding DNA: TGTGCCAGTAGTGACGTTTATAGGGCAGGGGGCGGGGAGCTGTTTTTT. Its translation: CASSDVYRAGGGELFF.

The J gene is TRBJ1-1, the V gene TRBV28, with TRBD1 as a possible D gene (5 bases). V lost 2 bases and J lost 1, with 11 bases in between. CDR1 MDHEN and CDR2 SYDVKM come from the germline V gene. This CDR3 comprises 15 residues. DNA for the CDR3: TGTGCCAGCAGTTTAAGTAGGGGCCCGAACACTGAAGCTTTCTTT. As protein: CASSLSRGPNTEAFF.

The genes are TRBV27 and TRBJ2-7; 14 nucleotides line up with TRBD2. V shed 5 bases, J shed 6 bases, and the junction held 6 bases outside the gene matches. The length of the CDR3 is 15 residues. Germline CDR1 reads MNHEY; CDR2 reads SMNVEV (reference sequence). DNA for the CDR3: TGTGCCAGCAGTACCCCGGGACTAGCGGGAGCCGAGCAGTACTTC. It yields the protein CASSTPGLAGAEQYF.

The chain is built from TRBV7-2 and TRBJ2-7; D uncertain. CDR3 length: 15 amino acids. The germline gives CDR1 SGHTA, CDR2 FQGNSA. Trimming shortened V by 0 bases and J by 3 bases, and 12 bases separated the two germline ends. The chain's CDR3 is CASSLASGVSYEQYF. The CDR3 coding sequence is TGTGCCAGCAGCTTAGCGTCCGGAGTAAGCTACGAGCAGTACTTC.

V gene TRBV6-5 combines with J gene TRBJ1-1; 8 bases are a match to TRBD1. The CDR3 consists of 16 residues. CDR1 and CDR2 (germline): MNHEY, SVGAGI. The J segment lost 0 bases and the V segment lost 4 bases, leaving 7 bases of the junction unmatched. The CDR3 reads CASSFGQGLMNTEAFF. CDR3 DNA: TGTGCCAGCAGTTTCGGACAGGGACTCATGAACACTGAAGCTTTCTTT.

The gene calls are TRBV18 and TRBJ2-5; 7 nucleotides match TRBD2. Germline V gene sequence: CDR1 KGHSH, CDR2 LQKENI. J lost 2 bases, V lost 1 base, and 7 bases had no gene match. The CDR3 runs to 16 residues. CDR3 DNA: TGTGCCAGCTCACCACGAAAGGCGGGAGTACAAGAGACCCAGTACTTC. Encoded protein: CASSPRKAGVQETQYF. Full variable domain (remainder filled in from reference TRBV18 and TRBJ2-5): NAGVMQNPRHLVRRRGQEARLRCSPMKGHSHVYWYRQLPEEGLKFMVYLQKENIIDESGMPKERFSAEFPKEGPSILRIQQVVRGDSAAYFCASSPRKAGVQETQYFGPGTRLLVL.

The chain employs TRBV27 and TRBJ2-3, with D tentatively TRBD1 (6 bases). In germline, CDR1 is MNHEY, CDR2 SMNVEV (reference sequence). V was trimmed by 6 bases and J by 1 base, leaving 17 bases between them. This CDR3 has 16 residues. The CDR3 loop is CASRVLGSGGTDTQYF. DNA of the CDR3: TGTGCCAGCAGGGTGCTTGGGTCAGGGGGCACAGATACGCAGTATTTT.

The chain is built from TRBV7-9 and TRBJ1-4; 7 bases map to TRBD1. Germline V lookup: CDR1 SEHNR, CDR2 FQNEAQ (reference sequence). V was clipped by 1 base and J by 4 bases; unmatched bases: 9. The CDR3 has 17 residues. The DNA for the CDR3 is TGTGCCAGCAGCTTAGGGGAACAGGGGACTTATAATGAAAAACTGTTTTTT. Its translation is CASSLGEQGTYNEKLFF.

This clone was seen a single time. The chain carries TRBV2 and TRBJ1-2; D is unclear. Germline CDR1 and CDR2: SNHLY and FYNNEI. With 7 bases removed from V and 6 bases from J, the gap between germline ends came to 9 bases. CDR3 length equals 11 residues. CDR3 DNA sequence: TGTGCCAGCATGCGAGGGAATGGCTACACCTTC. It encodes CASMRGNGYTF.

This sequence joins TRBV6-2 or TRBV6-3 and TRBJ1-3, with D uncertain. V was cut by 5 bases and J by 4 bases, with 15 bases left in between. Germline V CDR1 and CDR2: MNHEY, SVGEGT. This CDR3 is built from 15 residues. The CDR3, as DNA: TGTGCCAGCAGTCTCCGTACAGCCGTGGGAAACACCATATATTTT. Its protein product is CASSLRTAVGNTIYF.